The present T cell receptor beta chain was sequenced within a study of type 1 regulatory T cells. Whole-study context: An in vitro protocol generated T-allo10, a Tr1-enriched, alloantigen-specific CD4 T cell product. Findings and limits, study-wide: Compared with non-type 1 regulatory T cells, type 1 regulatory T cells showed a more restricted TCR repertoire.

Each CDR3 protein is one row after TCRdb ran MiXCR on the reads. The repertoire has about 65,000 distinct CDR3 sequences, roughly 50% of them found once; the top ten carry roughly 2.2%. The CDR3 sequence is 15 residues long. Germline assignment: CDR1 SGHRS and CDR2 YFSETQ. V was clipped by 3 bases and J by 3 bases; unmatched bases: 9. This clonotype appeared many times. The antigen is unknown. The rearrangement joins TRBV5-1 to TRBJ2-7, with 7 bases lining up with TRBD1. The source is a human donor in good health. Sequences were obtained from cultured non-Tr1 T cells, either the whole culture or a sorted T cell fraction (not recorded which). The CDR3 sequence: CASSSGTADFYEQYF. The CDR3 bases are TGCGCCAGCAGCTCCGGGACAGCGGATTTCTACGAGCAGTACTTC.